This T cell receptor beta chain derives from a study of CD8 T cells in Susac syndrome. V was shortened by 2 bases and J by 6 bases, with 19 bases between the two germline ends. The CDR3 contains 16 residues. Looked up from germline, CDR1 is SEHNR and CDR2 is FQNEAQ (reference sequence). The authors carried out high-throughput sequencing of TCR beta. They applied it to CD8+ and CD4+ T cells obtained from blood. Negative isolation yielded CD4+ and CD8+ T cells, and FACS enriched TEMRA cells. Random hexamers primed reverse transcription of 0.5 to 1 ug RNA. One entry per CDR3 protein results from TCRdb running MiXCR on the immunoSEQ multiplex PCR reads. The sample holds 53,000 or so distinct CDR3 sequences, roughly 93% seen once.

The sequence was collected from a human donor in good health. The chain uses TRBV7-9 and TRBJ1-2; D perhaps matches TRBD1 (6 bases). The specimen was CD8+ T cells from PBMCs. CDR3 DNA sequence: TGTGCCAGCAGCTTACTGAATACAGGGAATTGGGATGGCTACACCTTC. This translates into CASSLLNTGNWDGYTF.